Following are 25 T cell receptor beta chains from one sample sequenced in a study of cytomegalovirus exposure and HLA in healthy donors. PCR employed 60 Vbeta and 13 Jbeta primers. Some clones are missing from TCRdb's copy, which holds only in-frame ones; the method was immunoSEQ multiplex PCR. This sample has about 35,000 clones, with 90% found just once. The sequenced material came from PBMCs. The receptors were gathered from a woman aged 18-29 years in good health and CMV-seronegative.

This chain connects TRBV6-5 to TRBJ2-5; tentatively, D is TRBD1 (5 bases). Trimming took 6 bases from V and 6 from J, leaving 14 bases between them. Germline V gene data show CDR1 as MNHEY and CDR2 as SVGAGI. This CDR3 is built from 13 residues. The CDR3 DNA is TGTGCCAGCAGACCTCAGGGATTGCAGACCCAGTACTTC. Amino acids: CASRPQGLQTQYF.

J is TRBJ2-7 and V is TRBV6-5; tentatively, D is TRBD1 (6 bases). Trimming shortened V by 2 bases and J by 0 bases, and 11 bases separated the two germline ends. CDR3 length equals 15 residues. CDR1 is MNHEY, CDR2 SVGAGI, per germline. The CDR3 DNA is TGTGCCAGCAGTTACAGGACAGACGGCTCCTACGAGCAGTACTTC. Its translation is CASSYRTDGSYEQYF.

The CDR3 region has the DNA TGTGCCAGCAGCCGCGGGACCCGGAGTGATGAGCAGTTCTTC. The encoded protein is CASSRGTRSDEQFF. The V and J genes are TRBV6-5 and TRBJ2-1; perhaps TRBD2 as D (6 bases). This CDR3 region has 14 residues. The germline V gene has CDR1 MNHEY and CDR2 SVGAGI. Trimming left V 6 bases short and J 8 bases short, with 17 bases between.

The rearrangement joins TRBV6-1 to TRBJ2-5; D unresolved. Trimming removed 7 bases at V and 2 bases at J, with 8 bases between. CDR1 and CDR2 (germline): MNHNS, SASEGT. The CDR3 is 12 amino acids. CDR3 region: CASTPRQETQYF. The DNA of the CDR3 is TGTGCCAGCACGCCGAGACAAGAGACCCAGTACTTC.

The chain employs TRBV4-3 and TRBJ1-3; possible D gene TRBD1, 5 bases. The CDR3 runs to 16 residues. The V end was cut by 0 bases, the J end by 2 bases, with 11 bases between. Germline CDR1 LGHNA, CDR2 YSLEER. CDR3 in DNA: TGCGCCAGCAGCCAAGATTTGCGGGGGGCTGGAAACACCATATATTTT. It is translated as CASSQDLRGAGNTIYF.

V usage is TRBV28 and J usage is TRBJ2-7; 8 bases match TRBD2. The CDR3 extends over 18 amino acids. The trim removed 4 bases at V and 2 bases at J, leaving 16 bases unmatched. Germline V CDR1 and CDR2: MDHEN, SYDVKM. This chain's CDR3 is CASSYNPRGSGTPYEQYF. The CDR3 DNA is TGTGCCAGCAGTTACAACCCGAGGGGTAGCGGGACACCCTACGAGCAGTACTTC.

The V gene is TRBV15, the J gene TRBJ2-2; 13 bases match TRBD2. V shed 3 bases and J 4 bases; nucleotides not matched to a gene: 8. Germline values: CDR1 LNHNV, CDR2 YYDKDF (reference sequence). CDR3 length: 18 amino acids. The CDR3 here is CATSSLGLAGESTGELFF. The CDR3 DNA sequence: TGTGCCACCAGCAGCCTAGGACTAGCGGGAGAGAGCACCGGGGAGCTGTTTTTT. Full variable domain (rest looked up from reference TRBV15 and TRBJ2-2): DAMVIQNPRYQVTQFGKPVTLSCSQTLNHNVMYWYQQKSSQAPKLLFHYYDKDFNNEADTPDNFQSRRPNTSFCFLDIRSPGLGDTAMYLCATSSLGLAGESTGELFFGEGSRLTVL.

This sequence joins TRBV7-3 and TRBJ2-1, with TRBD2 identical over 7 bases. With 9 bases clipped from V and 1 base from J, the junction kept 6 bases outside the gene matches. The CDR3 runs to 14 residues. Germline V lookup: CDR1 SGHTA, CDR2 FQGTGA. The CDR3 region is CASRKAGSYNEQFF. The CDR3 DNA is TGTGCCAGTAGGAAAGCGGGATCCTACAATGAGCAGTTCTTC.

The CDR3, as DNA: TGTGCCAGCAGCTTAGATACTGATGGCCGGGACAGGACCATGAACACTGAAGCTTTCTTT. This translates into CASSLDTDGRDRTMNTEAFF. The chain employs TRBV11-2 and TRBJ1-1; 8 nucleotides line up with TRBD1. Unmatched junction bases numbered 15, after V lost 0 bases and J lost 0 bases. The germline V gene encodes CDR1 SGHAT and CDR2 FQNNGV. The CDR3 spans 20 residues.

The gene calls are TRBV10-1 and TRBJ2-7; 8 nucleotides align to TRBD1. Germline assignment: CDR1 WNHNN and CDR2 SYGVQD (reference sequence). The ends lost 8 bases at V and 1 base at J; junction bases unmatched: 16. The CDR3 spans 17 residues. CDR3: CASLYKFKQGESYEQYF. CDR3 in DNA: TGCGCCAGCCTCTATAAATTTAAACAGGGGGAGTCCTACGAGCAGTACTTC.

V gene TRBV6-6 combines with J gene TRBJ1-5; D gene uncertain. Looked up from germline, CDR1 is MNHNY and CDR2 is SVGAGI (reference sequence). V lost 0 bases to trimming and J lost 3 bases, with 12 bases between them. The CDR3 has 16 amino acids. The CDR3 sequence is CASSYSLSQVNQPQHF. DNA for the CDR3: TGTGCCAGCAGTTACTCGTTAAGCCAGGTCAATCAGCCCCAGCATTTT.

The chain is built from TRBV5-4 and TRBJ2-7, with 11 bases aligning to TRBD2. CDR3 length equals 16 residues. V was pared by 4 bases and J by 7 bases, with 13 bases of the junction left unmatched. Germline V gene sequence: CDR1 SGHNT, CDR2 YYREEE (reference sequence). The CDR3 protein is CASSRWASGRWEEQYF. The CDR3, as DNA: TGTGCCAGCAGCCGCTGGGCTAGCGGGAGGTGGGAAGAGCAGTACTTC.

This clone was observed once. The J gene is TRBJ2-3, the V gene TRBV9; 10 bases map to TRBD2. V dropped 4 bases and J dropped 5; count of bases not matched to a gene: 10. The germline V gene has CDR1 SGDLS and CDR2 YYNGEE. The CDR3 is made up of 16 amino acids. CDR3 nucleotide sequence: TGTGCCAGCAGCTCCAATACAGCGGGAGGGAAAGATACGCAGTATTTT. It encodes CASSSNTAGGKDTQYF.

J is TRBJ2-1 and V is TRBV7-2; D not resolved. Germline V lookup: CDR1 SGHTA, CDR2 FQGNSA. Trimming pared 4 bases from V and 0 bases from J, leaving 16 bases between. The CDR3 loop spans 17 amino acids. The CDR3 spells CASSYPLAASSYNEQFF. For the CDR3, the DNA is TGTGCCAGCAGCTACCCCCTTGCGGCCAGCTCCTACAATGAGCAGTTCTTC. The full variable domain, with the rest looked up from reference TRBV7-2 and TRBJ2-1, is GAGVSQSPSNKVTEKGKDVELRCDPISGHTALYWYRQSLGQGLEFLIYFQGNSAPDKSGLPSDRFSAERTGGSVSTLTIQRTQQEDSAVYLCASSYPLAASSYNEQFFGPGTRLTVL.

V and J are TRBV11-2 and TRBJ2-7; possibly TRBD2 for D (5 bases). CDR3 length: 13 residues. Per the germline V gene, CDR1 is SGHAT and CDR2 is FQNNGV. V was cut by 4 bases and J by 2 bases, with 9 bases left in between. CDR3: CASSSLDPYEQYF. DNA for the CDR3: TGTGCCAGCAGCTCACTAGACCCCTACGAGCAGTACTTC.

The rearrangement joins TRBV5-4 to TRBJ2-4, with 10 bases matching TRBD1. CDR1 SGHNT and CDR2 YYREEE come from the germline V gene (reference sequence). There are 16 residues in the CDR3. Germline trimming cut 4 bases from V and 3 bases from J; bases unmatched to any gene: 7. The CDR3 sequence: CASSGGDRGVKNIQYF. CDR3 in DNA: TGTGCCAGCAGCGGCGGGGACAGGGGCGTCAAAAACATTCAGTACTTC.

As regards this clone: The identical CDR3 is also encoded by other nucleotide sequences in the sample. CDR3 region: CASSDRAVGSTDTQYF. DNA for the CDR3: TGTGCCAGCAGTGACCGCGCCGTGGGCAGCACAGATACGCAGTATTTT. The J gene is TRBJ2-3, the V gene TRBV6-4; D call uncertain. In germline, CDR1 is MRHNA, CDR2 SNTAGT. With 2 bases removed from V and 0 bases from J, the gap between germline ends came to 12 bases. This CDR3 has 16 amino acids.

This chain links TRBV11-2 with TRBJ2-2; 7 positions agree with TRBD1. With V trimmed by 5 bases and J by 7 bases, 10 bases remained unmatched. The CDR3 contains 15 residues. The germline V gene encodes CDR1 SGHAT and CDR2 FQNNGV. CDR3 residues: CASSRDSILGGELFF. The CDR3 DNA follows: TGTGCCAGCAGCCGGGACAGCATCTTAGGCGGGGAGCTGTTTTTT.

The rearrangement uses TRBV6-4 and TRBJ2-2, with a weak D call TRBD1 (6 bases). V lost 0 bases and J 4 bases, leaving 18 bases between the germline ends. The CDR3 has 18 residues. Germline V gives CDR1 MRHNA, CDR2 SNTAGT. The CDR3, as DNA: TGTGCCAGCAGTGACTCGTTGGTCGGGCAGGGGCTCACCGGGGAGCTGTTTTTT. Translation gives CASSDSLVGQGLTGELFF.

CDR3 protein: CASSAGTGGYQPQHF. DNA for the CDR3: TGTGCCAGCAGTGCCGGGACAGGGGGATATCAGCCCCAGCATTTT. The chain recombines TRBV6-1 with TRBJ1-5, with 11 bases lining up with TRBD1. Germline-derived CDR1 and CDR2 are MNHNS and SASEGT. The CDR3 runs to 15 residues. V shed 4 bases, J shed 5 bases, and the junction held 4 bases outside the gene matches.

This clone was seen only a few times. This chain links TRBV4-2 with TRBJ2-7; 10 positions match TRBD2. The CDR3 is 18 amino acids. Germline V CDR1 and CDR2: LGHNA, YNFKEQ. V trimming: 0 bases; J trimming: 5 bases; junction bases outside the gene matches: 13. Here the CDR3 DNA reads TGTGCCAGCAGCCAAGACGACGGTTTGAGCGGGAGGGGGGACGAGCAGTACTTC. It translates to CASSQDDGLSGRGDEQYF.

The V call is TRBV5-1, the J call TRBJ2-5; D may be TRBD1 (6 bases). With 4 bases removed from V and 2 bases from J, the gap between germline ends came to 18 bases. CDR1 is SGHRS, CDR2 YFSETQ, per germline. The CDR3 has 16 amino acids. CDR3 loop: CASSDPRGHGQETQYF. CDR3 nucleotides: TGCGCCAGCAGCGATCCTAGGGGACACGGGCAAGAGACCCAGTACTTC.

Here the CDR3 reads CASSSDRGRAYGYTF. The CDR3, as DNA: TGTGCCAGCAGCTCCGACAGGGGAAGAGCCTATGGCTACACCTTC. The V gene is TRBV5-4, the J gene TRBJ1-2; TRBD1 agrees at 8 bases. Germline CDR1 reads SGHNT; CDR2 reads YYREEE (reference sequence). The CDR3 runs 15 residues. The V gene end was trimmed by 3 bases and the J gene end by 4 bases; junction bases not matched to a gene: 8.

The genes are TRBV6-6 and TRBJ1-5, with 7 nucleotides matching TRBD1. There are 14 residues in the CDR3. Germline V gene lookup returns CDR1 MNHNY and CDR2 SVGAGI (reference sequence). V lost 2 bases, J lost 2 bases, and 0 bases stayed unmatched. For the CDR3, the DNA is TGTGCCAGCAGTTACGGACAGGGCAATCAGCCCCAGCATTTT. Its protein product is CASSYGQGNQPQHF.

Remarks on this clone: Other DNA sequences from this sample encode an identical CDR3 as well. The CDR3 DNA sequence: TGTGCCAGCAGCCGGGACAGACTGGACGAGCAGTACTTC. It specifies CASSRDRLDEQYF. The J gene is TRBJ2-7, the V gene TRBV11-2; TRBD1 agrees at 7 bases. Per the germline V gene, CDR1 is SGHAT and CDR2 is FQNNGV. This CDR3 comprises 13 residues. Unmatched junction bases numbered 6, after V lost 5 bases and J lost 5 bases.